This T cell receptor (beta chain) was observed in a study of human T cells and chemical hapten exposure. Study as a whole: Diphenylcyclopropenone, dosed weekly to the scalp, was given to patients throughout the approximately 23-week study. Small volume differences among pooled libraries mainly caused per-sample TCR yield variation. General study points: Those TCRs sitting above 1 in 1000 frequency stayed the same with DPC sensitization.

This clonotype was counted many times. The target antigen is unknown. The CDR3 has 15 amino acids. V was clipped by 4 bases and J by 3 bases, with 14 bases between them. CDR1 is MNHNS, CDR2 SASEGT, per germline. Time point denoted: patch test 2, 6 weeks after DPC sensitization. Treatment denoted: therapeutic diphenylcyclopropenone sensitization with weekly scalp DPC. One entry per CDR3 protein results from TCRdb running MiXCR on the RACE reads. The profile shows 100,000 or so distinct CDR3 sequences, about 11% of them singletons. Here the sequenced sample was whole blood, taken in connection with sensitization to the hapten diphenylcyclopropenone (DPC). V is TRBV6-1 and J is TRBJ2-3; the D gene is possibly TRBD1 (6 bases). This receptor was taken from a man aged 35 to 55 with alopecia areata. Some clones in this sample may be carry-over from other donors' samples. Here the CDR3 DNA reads TGTGCCAGCAGTGTCGACTTTACAGGGACAGATACGCAGTATTTT. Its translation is CASSVDFTGTDTQYF.